Listed below are T cell receptor beta chains from one sample, sequenced in a study of T cell responses to AZD1222 COVID-19 vaccine. Sequencing used immunoSEQ multiplex PCR; TCRdb keeps in-frame clones, though not all of them. This table holds 90,000 to 120,000 clones, around 91% found once. The source material was peripheral blood, sampled on day 0 of AZD1222 vaccination. The receptors were gathered from an adult in good health. Both conserved end residues are part of each CDR3. D genes are given only for firm matches. Clone size is shown for a subset of rows, as once, few, many or a class of expanded clone.

>TRBV11-2|NA|TRBJ2-7|TRBD1|14
CASSPLTGMGEQYF
TGTGCCAGCAGCCCCCTGACAGGGATGGGCGAGCAGTACTTC
>TRBV9|NA|TRBJ2-2|TRBD2|17
CASSPGLAGGFTGELFF
TGTGCCAGCAGCCCCGGACTAGCGGGGGGATTTACCGGGGAGCTGTTTTTT
>TRBV2|NA|TRBJ1-2|NA|14
CASSEEGHLDGYTF
TGTGCCAGCAGTGAAGAGGGGCATCTGGATGGCTACACCTTC
>TRBV21-1|NA|TRBJ1-2|NA|15
CASSKGGGGANGYTF
TGTGCCAGCAGCAAAGGGGGCGGGGGCGCGAATGGCTACACCTTC
>TRBV5-1|NA|TRBJ2-3|TRBD2|15
CASSLKRGGTDTQYF
TGCGCCAGCAGCTTGAAGCGGGGCGGCACAGATACGCAGTATTTT
>TRBV20-1|once|TRBJ2-4|TRBD2|18
CSASSSGGQPIAKNIQYF
TGCAGTGCCAGTTCTAGCGGGGGGCAACCCATAGCCAAAAACATTCAGTACTTC
>TRBV19|once|TRBJ2-1|TRBD1|16
CASRTPGTGAYNEQFF
TGTGCCAGTAGAACACCCGGGACAGGGGCCTACAATGAGCAGTTCTTC
>TRBV19|NA|TRBJ2-1|TRBD2|14
CASQTSGGAGEQFF
TGTGCCAGTCAGACTAGCGGGGGGGCCGGGGAGCAGTTCTTC
>TRBV5-6|NA|TRBJ1-6|NA|18
CASSFWQGVPGGGSPLHF
TGTGCCAGCAGCTTCTGGCAGGGTGTCCCCGGGGGTGGTTCACCCCTCCACTTT
>TRBV6-2/TRBV6-3|few|TRBJ1-1|NA|16
CASSYTRGGTNTEAFF
TGTGCCAGCAGTTACACCCGGGGGGGGACGAACACTGAAGCTTTCTTT
>TRBV4-3|NA|TRBJ2-7|NA|15
CASSPRPGTSYEQYF
TGCGCCAGCAGCCCAAGACCGGGAACCTCCTACGAGCAGTACTTC
>TRBV9|once|TRBJ1-6|NA|14
CASSVWGDNSPLHF
TGTGCCAGCAGCGTGTGGGGCGATAATTCACCCCTCCACTTT
>TRBV6-1|NA|TRBJ1-6|NA|14
CASSPGQRNSPLHF
TGTGCCAGCAGCCCGGGACAACGCAATTCACCCCTCCACTTT
>TRBV19|few|TRBJ2-3|NA|14
CASSISVRQHTQYF
TGTGCCAGTAGTATAAGTGTCAGACAACATACGCAGTATTTT
>TRBV14|NA|TRBJ1-6|NA|13
CASSTGGNSPLHF
TGTGCCAGCAGCACCGGGGGAAATTCACCCCTCCACTTT
>TRBV9|NA|TRBJ1-3|NA|14
CASSLGVLGNTIYF
TGTGCCAGCAGCCTGGGGGTCCTGGGAAACACCATATATTTT
>TRBV4-1|NA|TRBJ2-7|NA|17
CASSQESGRWGAYEQYF
TGCGCCAGCAGCCAAGAATCTGGACGATGGGGTGCCTACGAGCAGTACTTC
>TRBV6-5|NA|TRBJ1-3|NA|15
CASSYEGFAGNTIYF
TGTGCCAGCAGCTACGAGGGGTTCGCTGGAAACACCATATATTTT
>TRBV30|NA|TRBJ1-1|NA|16
CAWSAGGASWVTEAFF
TGTGCCTGGAGTGCGGGGGGCGCTTCTTGGGTGACTGAAGCTTTCTTT
>TRBV4-3|NA|TRBJ2-1|NA|13
CASSQEGGDEQFF
TGCGCCAGCAGCCAAGAAGGGGGGGATGAGCAGTTCTTC
>TRBV27|NA|TRBJ2-2|NA|14
CASKGQGITGELFF
TGTGCCAGCAAAGGCCAGGGCATCACCGGGGAGCTGTTTTTT
>TRBV29-1|NA|TRBJ2-7|TRBD1|11
CSARQGYEQYF
TGCAGCGCACGACAGGGCTACGAGCAGTACTTC
>TRBV27|once|TRBJ1-1|NA|14
CASSINRAGTEAFF
TGTGCCAGCAGTATAAACAGGGCTGGGACTGAAGCTTTCTTT
>TRBV28|NA|TRBJ2-1|TRBD1|16
CASRPLGQGGGDEQFF
TGTGCCAGCAGACCTCTGGGACAGGGCGGTGGTGATGAGCAGTTCTTC
>TRBV11-3|NA|TRBJ2-1|NA|14
CASSLDPRGAEQFF
TGTGCCAGCAGCTTAGATCCCCGCGGGGCCGAGCAGTTCTTC
>TRBV5-4|few|TRBJ1-2|TRBD1|14
CASNNRDRVYGYTF
TGTGCCAGCAACAACCGGGACAGGGTTTATGGCTACACCTTC
>TRBV27|NA|TRBJ1-1|NA|17
CASSFRGRGGLETEAFF
TGTGCCAGCAGTTTCCGTGGCAGGGGTGGCTTAGAGACTGAAGCTTTCTTT
>TRBV18|once|TRBJ1-2|NA|15
CASSPPTDTNYGYTF
TGTGCCAGCTCACCACCGACAGATACTAACTATGGCTACACCTTC
>TRBV4-1|NA|TRBJ2-5|TRBD2|17
CASSQDRGAGVEETQYF
TGCGCCAGCAGCCAAGATAGGGGAGCGGGGGTGGAAGAGACCCAGTACTTC
>TRBV6-5|NA|TRBJ1-2|NA|15
CASSSNVGQNYGYTF
TGTGCCAGCAGTTCCAACGTAGGACAGAACTATGGCTACACCTTC
>TRBV7-3|NA|TRBJ2-7|NA|14
CASSPGTVSYEQYF
TGTGCCAGCAGCCCCGGGACTGTAAGCTACGAGCAGTACTTC
>TRBV4-3|NA|TRBJ2-2|NA|13
CASSQVVGGELFF
TGCGCCAGCAGTCAAGTAGTGGGCGGGGAGCTGTTTTTT
>TRBV7-2|NA|TRBJ1-4|NA|18
CASSLIPRSGATNEKLFF
TGTGCCAGCAGCTTGATCCCCAGGTCGGGCGCAACTAATGAAAAACTGTTTTTT
>TRBV11-2|NA|TRBJ2-7|NA|14
CASSALRGPYEQYF
TGTGCCAGCAGCGCCCTCCGCGGGCCCTACGAGCAGTACTTC
>TRBV7-9|once|TRBJ1-2|NA|11
CASSNRDDYTF
TGTGCCAGCAGCAACAGGGACGACTACACCTTC
>TRBV11-2|NA|TRBJ1-1|NA|16
CASSSLRGPGNTEAFF
TGTGCCAGCAGCTCCTTAAGGGGTCCCGGGAACACTGAAGCTTTCTTT
>TRBV3-1/TRBV3-2|NA|TRBJ1-5|NA|15
CASSHGGLSNQPQHF
TGTGCCAGCAGCCATGGGGGGCTAAGCAATCAGCCCCAGCATTTT
>TRBV6-2/TRBV6-3|NA|TRBJ1-1|NA|15
CASSFPGTSNTEAFF
TGTGCCAGCAGTTTTCCCGGGACATCGAACACTGAAGCTTTCTTT
>TRBV19|NA|TRBJ1-2|NA|13
CASSIGTNYGYTF
TGTGCCAGTAGTATTGGGACTAACTATGGCTACACCTTC
>TRBV18|NA|TRBJ1-4|NA|16
CASSPTRRATNEKLFF
TGTGCCAGCTCACCCACCCGCAGGGCTACTAATGAAAAACTGTTTTTT
>TRBV20-1|NA|TRBJ2-7|NA|12
CSASFGSYEQYF
TGCAGTGCTAGTTTTGGTTCCTACGAGCAGTACTTC
>TRBV19|NA|TRBJ2-1|NA|14
CASSKKIQEHEQFF
TGTGCCAGTAGTAAAAAAATACAGGAGCATGAGCAGTTCTTC
>TRBV5-1|NA|TRBJ1-4|NA|13
CASSLGVGEKLFF
TGCGCCAGCAGCTTGGGGGTGGGAGAAAAACTGTTTTTT
>TRBV5-4|NA|TRBJ2-4|NA|16
CASSLEVGGAKNIQYF
TGTGCCAGCAGCTTGGAAGTTGGGGGGGCCAAAAACATTCAGTACTTC
>TRBV14|NA|TRBJ2-1|NA|15
CASSLLGGPSNEQFF
TGTGCCAGCAGTCTGTTGGGGGGGCCGAGTAATGAGCAGTTCTTC
>TRBV9|NA|TRBJ2-5|NA|16
CASSVGGVDYQETQYF
TGTGCCAGCAGCGTAGGAGGTGTAGACTACCAAGAGACCCAGTACTTC
>TRBV27|NA|TRBJ1-6|TRBD1|15
CASGTVIDRGVPLHF
TGTGCCAGCGGTACGGTAATCGACAGGGGAGTCCCCCTCCACTTT
>TRBV7-6|NA|TRBJ2-3|TRBD2|18
CASSLWASGGTSTDTQYF
TGTGCCAGCAGCTTATGGGCTAGCGGGGGGACTAGCACAGATACGCAGTATTTT
>TRBV18|NA|TRBJ2-3|NA|14
CASSPLRGTDTQYF
TGTGCCAGCTCACCCTTACGAGGCACAGATACGCAGTATTTT
>TRBV5-1|NA|TRBJ1-1|NA|13
CASKGLMNTEAFF
TGCGCCAGCAAGGGGTTGATGAACACTGAAGCTTTCTTT
>TRBV28|NA|TRBJ2-7|NA|13
CASARISAYEQYF
TGTGCCAGCGCCCGCATCTCGGCTTACGAGCAGTACTTC
>TRBV7-9|NA|TRBJ1-5|NA|15
CASSPSGTSNQPQHF
TGTGCCAGCAGCCCTTCCGGGACTAGCAATCAGCCCCAGCATTTT
>TRBV7-2|few|TRBJ1-5|NA|16
CASSSRGAPGNQPQHF
TGTGCCAGCTCCAGTCGGGGGGCTCCGGGCAATCAGCCCCAGCATTTT
>TRBV9|NA|TRBJ1-2|NA|14
CASSLRGGSYGYTF
TGTGCCAGCAGCCTTCGGGGGGGGAGCTATGGCTACACCTTC
>TRBV7-9|NA|TRBJ1-1|NA|13
CASSPVPGTEAFF
TGTGCCAGCAGCCCCGTCCCGGGCACTGAAGCTTTCTTT
>TRBV4-2|NA|TRBJ2-7|NA|15
CASSLSTGASYEQYF
TGTGCCAGCAGCCTCTCGACAGGAGCCTCCTACGAGCAGTACTTC
>TRBV7-2|NA|TRBJ2-5|TRBD1|15
CASSTEDRGWETQYF
TGTGCCAGCAGCACTGAGGACAGGGGTTGGGAGACCCAGTACTTC
>TRBV3-1/TRBV3-2|NA|TRBJ2-1|TRBD2|15
CASSPSGGSYNEQFF
TGTGCCAGCAGCCCTAGCGGAGGCTCCTACAATGAGCAGTTCTTC
>TRBV9|NA|TRBJ1-2|NA|17
CASSDTSREPEVYGYTF
TGTGCCAGCAGCGATACCTCCCGTGAGCCGGAGGTCTATGGCTACACCTTC
>TRBV10-3|once|TRBJ2-7|TRBD2|13
CAINSGTNAEQYF
TGTGCCATCAATTCCGGGACTAACGCCGAGCAGTACTTC